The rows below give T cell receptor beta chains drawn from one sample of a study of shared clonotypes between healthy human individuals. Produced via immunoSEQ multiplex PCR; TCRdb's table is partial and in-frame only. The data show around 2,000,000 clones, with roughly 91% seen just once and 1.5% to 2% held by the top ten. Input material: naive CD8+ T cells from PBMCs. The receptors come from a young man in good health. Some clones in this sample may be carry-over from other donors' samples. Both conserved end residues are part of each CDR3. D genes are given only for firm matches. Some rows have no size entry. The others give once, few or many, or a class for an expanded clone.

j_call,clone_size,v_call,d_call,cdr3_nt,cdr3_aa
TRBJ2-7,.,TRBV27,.,TGTGCCAGCAGTATAGGGACATCCTACGAGCAGTACTTC,CASSIGTSYEQYF
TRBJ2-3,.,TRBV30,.,TGTGCCTGGATCAAAAGGGGGGCCCGGCCTAGCACAGATACGCAGTATTTT,CAWIKRGARPSTDTQYF
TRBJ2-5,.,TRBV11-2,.,TGTGCCAGCAGTCCGGGACGACAGGCTGTTGGGACCCAGTACTTC,CASSPGRQAVGTQYF
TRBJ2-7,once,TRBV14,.,TGTGCCAGCAGCCAAGATGAGTTCGGGACTGCACCGTACGAGCAGTACTTC,CASSQDEFGTAPYEQYF
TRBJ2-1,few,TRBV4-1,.,TGCGCCAGCAGCCTCTGGGGCTCCTACAATGAGCAGTTCTTC,CASSLWGSYNEQFF
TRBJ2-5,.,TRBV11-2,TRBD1,TGTGCCAGCAGCTTAGATGGGACAGGGGGGCAGGAGACCCAGTACTTC,CASSLDGTGGQETQYF
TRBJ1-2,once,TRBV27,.,TGTGCCATCCGACCGGGACCCGCAAAAATTAACTATGGCTACACCTTC,CAIRPGPAKINYGYTF
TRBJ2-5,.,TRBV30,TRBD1,TGTGCCTGGGACAGGGACCAAGAGACCCAGTACTTC,CAWDRDQETQYF
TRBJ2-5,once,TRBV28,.,TGTGCCAGCGGCGGTCCCCAAGAGACCCAGTACTTC,CASGGPQETQYF
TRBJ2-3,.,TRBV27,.,TGTGCCAGCAGTTCCAGACGAGCAGATACGCAGTATTTT,CASSSRRADTQYF
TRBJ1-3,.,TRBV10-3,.,TGTGCCATCAGTGAGTTGGTGAGCGGAAACACCATATATTTT,CAISELVSGNTIYF
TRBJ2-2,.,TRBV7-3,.,TGTGCCAGCAGCCAAACAGGGAAATTAAACACCGGGGAGCTGTTTTTT,CASSQTGKLNTGELFF
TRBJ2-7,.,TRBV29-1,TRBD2,TGCAGCGCTTTAGGGACTAGCGGGGCCGGGTACGAGCAGTACTTC,CSALGTSGAGYEQYF
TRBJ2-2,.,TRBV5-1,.,TGCGCCAGCAGCTTGGACGTAGGTAATGACACCGGGGAGCTGTTTTTT,CASSLDVGNDTGELFF
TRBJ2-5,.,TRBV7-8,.,TGTGCCAGCAGCGCCGACCGGGACGTAGCACAAGAGACCCAGTACTTC,CASSADRDVAQETQYF
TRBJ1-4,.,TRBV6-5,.,TGTGCCAGCAGGTCCGGGGGCACTAATGAAAAACTGTTTTTT,CASRSGGTNEKLFF
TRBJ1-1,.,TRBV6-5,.,TGTGCCAGCAAGATTGGACGGGGCACTGAAGCTTTCTTT,CASKIGRGTEAFF
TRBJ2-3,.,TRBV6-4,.,TGTGCCAGCAGTGACTCATATGGCACAGATACGCAGTATTTT,CASSDSYGTDTQYF
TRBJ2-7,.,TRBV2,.,TGTGCCAGCAGTGCCCGGGACTCAGAAGGCTACGAGCAGTACTTC,CASSARDSEGYEQYF
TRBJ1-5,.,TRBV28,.,TGTGCCAGCACCGCCGGACAGTATAGCAATCAGCCCCAGCATTTT,CASTAGQYSNQPQHF
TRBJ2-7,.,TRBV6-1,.,TGTGCCAGCAGTATTTACGGAAACTACGAGCAGTACTTC,CASSIYGNYEQYF
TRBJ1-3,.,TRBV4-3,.,TGCGCCAGCAGCCAAGGTAGTGGTCCTGGAAACACCATATATTTT,CASSQGSGPGNTIYF
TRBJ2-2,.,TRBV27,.,TGTGCCAGCAGTCCCATCGGGGTACCCACCGGGGAGCTGTTTTTT,CASSPIGVPTGELFF
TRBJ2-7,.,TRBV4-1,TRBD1,TGCGCCAGCAGCCAAGATCCCGGCAGGGGGCCGGTATCCTACGAGCAGTACTTC,CASSQDPGRGPVSYEQYF
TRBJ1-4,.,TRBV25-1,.,TGTGCCAGCAGTGAATATAAGCGGATTAATGAAAAACTGTTTTTT,CASSEYKRINEKLFF
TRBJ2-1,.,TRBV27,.,TGTGCCAGCAGCCAGGACACCCGCACCAATGAGCAGTTCTTC,CASSQDTRTNEQFF
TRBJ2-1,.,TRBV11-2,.,TGTGCCAGCAGCTACACAGGGATGGGGTTGATGGATGAGCAGTTCTTC,CASSYTGMGLMDEQFF
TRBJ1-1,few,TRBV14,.,TGTGCCAGCAGCCAGATGCCACGAGTGAACGCTGAAGCTTTCTTT,CASSQMPRVNAEAFF
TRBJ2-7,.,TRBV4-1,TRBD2,TGCGCCAGCAGCAAAACTAGCGTCGGACTCGACTACGAGCAGTACTTC,CASSKTSVGLDYEQYF
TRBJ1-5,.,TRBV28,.,TGTGCCAGCAGCTCCCCCGGGACCATCCTGACCAATCAGCCCCAGCATTTT,CASSSPGTILTNQPQHF
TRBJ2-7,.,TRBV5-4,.,TGTGCCAGCAGCCAGGGACTGCGGTCCTACGAGCAGTACTTC,CASSQGLRSYEQYF
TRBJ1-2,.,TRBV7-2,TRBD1,TGTGCCAGCAGCTTAGGGTCGATTGGGACAGCCTATGGCTACACCTTC,CASSLGSIGTAYGYTF
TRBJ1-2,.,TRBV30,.,TGTGCCTGGAGTGTATCAGGGTACAGCTATGGCTACACCTTC,CAWSVSGYSYGYTF
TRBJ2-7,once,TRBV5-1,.,TGCGCCAGCAGCTTGGATGCGCGGGGAGAAGGGTACGAGCAGTACTTC,CASSLDARGEGYEQYF
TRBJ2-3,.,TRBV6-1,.,TGTGCCAGCAGGACCGCGGGGTTCACAGATACGCAGTATTTT,CASRTAGFTDTQYF
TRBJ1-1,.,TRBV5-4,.,TGTGCCAGCAGCTTGGAGGGGTCTAGGGTAACTGAAGCTTTCTTT,CASSLEGSRVTEAFF
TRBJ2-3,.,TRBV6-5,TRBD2,TGTGCCAGCAGTCTAGCGGGGAGAAGCACAGATACGCAGTATTTT,CASSLAGRSTDTQYF
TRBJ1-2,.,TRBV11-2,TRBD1,TGTGCCAGCAGCTTAGTAGGACAGGGCACCGAATATCGAGGCTACACCTTC,CASSLVGQGTEYRGYTF
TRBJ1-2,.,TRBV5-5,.,TGTGCCAGCAGCTTGGATGGCAGGGATGATGGCTATGGCTACACCTTC,CASSLDGRDDGYGYTF
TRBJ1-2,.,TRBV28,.,TGTGCCAGCACCTCAAAGAGGGACTACTATGGCTACACCTTC,CASTSKRDYYGYTF
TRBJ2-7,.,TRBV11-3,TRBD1,TGTGCCAGTGGGACAGGCACGTCCTACGAGCAGTACTTC,CASGTGTSYEQYF
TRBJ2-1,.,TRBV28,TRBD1,TGTGCCAGCTCCACGGACAGGAATGAGCAGTTCTTC,CASSTDRNEQFF
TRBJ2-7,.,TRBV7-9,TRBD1,TGTGCCAGCAGCCCCCTTACAGGGGGGAGCTCCTACGAGCAGTACTTC,CASSPLTGGSSYEQYF
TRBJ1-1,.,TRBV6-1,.,TGTGCCAGCATCCCGTGGAAGTTGAACACTGAAGCTTTCTTT,CASIPWKLNTEAFF
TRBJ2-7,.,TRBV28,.,TGTGCCAGCACCCCCCCACCGGGACAGGGACTAGGGTACGAGCAGTACTTC,CASTPPPGQGLGYEQYF
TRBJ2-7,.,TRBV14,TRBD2,TGTGCCAGCAGCCAAGCTCCGCGGGAGGTGACCTACGAGCAGTACTTC,CASSQAPREVTYEQYF
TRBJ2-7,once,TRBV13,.,TGTGCCAGCAGCTCATCAGGGTTCGAGCAGTACTTC,CASSSSGFEQYF
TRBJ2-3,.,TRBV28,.,TGTGCCAGCAGCCAACTAGCTCCTACTACCACAGATACGCAGTATTTT,CASSQLAPTTTDTQYF
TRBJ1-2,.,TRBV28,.,TGTGCCAGCAGTTTCGTTAGGTACTATGGCTACACCTTC,CASSFVRYYGYTF
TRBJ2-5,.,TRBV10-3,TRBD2,TGTGCCATCAGTGAAGTTCTAGCGGGACCTTCGAAAGAGACCCAGTACTTC,CAISEVLAGPSKETQYF
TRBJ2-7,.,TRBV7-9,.,TGTGCCAGCAGCTTAGAAGATAGCTCCTACGAGCAGTACTTC,CASSLEDSSYEQYF
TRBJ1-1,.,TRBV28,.,TGTGCCAGCCACACCACGGGCCTGAACACTGAAGCTTTCTTT,CASHTTGLNTEAFF
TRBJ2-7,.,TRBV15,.,TGTGCCACCAGCACTGCGGACTCCTACGAGCAGTACTTC,CATSTADSYEQYF
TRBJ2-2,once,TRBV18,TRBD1,TGTGCCAGCTCACCGGACAGGACGAACACCGGGGAGCTGTTTTTT,CASSPDRTNTGELFF
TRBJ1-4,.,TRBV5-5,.,TGTGCCAGCAGCTCCGGGCCGAGAGATGAAAAACTGTTTTTT,CASSSGPRDEKLFF
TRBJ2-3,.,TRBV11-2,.,TGTGCCAGCAGCTCCGGGTTTCGGAGTTCCACAGATACGCAGTATTTT,CASSSGFRSSTDTQYF
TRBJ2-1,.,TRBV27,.,TGTGCCAGCAGTTTAATCGGTGGGAATGAGCAGTTCTTC,CASSLIGGNEQFF
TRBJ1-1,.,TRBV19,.,TGTGCCAGCCTCGGACATTTCGAGGGCACTGAAGCTTTCTTT,CASLGHFEGTEAFF
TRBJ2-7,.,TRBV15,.,TGTGCCACCAGCGCCCGGGAGTACGAGCAGTACTTC,CATSAREYEQYF